Below are 6 T cell receptor beta chains sequenced from a single sample in a study of spatial heterogeneity in lung cancer. MiXCR, applied by TCRdb to the 5' RACE reads, yields one record per CDR3 protein. Of approximately 100,000 distinct CDR3 sequences in the sample, roughly a fifth were seen once. Time point here: blood at routine non-recurrence follow-up after resection. The sequences come from PBMCs, collected at follow-up. Receptor source: a male donor with early-stage non-small cell lung cancer.

This clonotype has more than one count but fewer than ten. CDR3 sequence: CASTREQAGANVLTF. DNA for the CDR3: TGTGCCAGCACCCGGGAGCAGGCTGGGGCCAACGTCCTGACTTTC. The gene calls are TRBV7-2 and TRBJ2-6; D may be TRBD2 (6 bases). The germline CDR1 and CDR2 sequences are SGHTA and FQGNSA. The CDR3 is made up of 15 amino acids. Trimming pared 7 bases from V and 2 bases from J, leaving 12 bases between.

The J gene is TRBJ2-7, the V gene TRBV20-1; tentatively, D is TRBD2 (6 bases). Germline V lookup: CDR1 DFQATT, CDR2 SNEGSKA (reference sequence). V dropped 7 bases and J dropped 7 bases, with 17 bases sitting between them. The CDR3 is 12 residues long. The CDR3 coding sequence is TGCAGTGGCCAGGGCCTACGGGGGGAGCAGTACTTC. This gives the protein CSGQGLRGEQYF.

Many counts were recorded for this clonotype. V and J are TRBV24-1 and TRBJ2-3; possibly TRBD1 for D (6 bases). CDR1 is KGHDR, CDR2 SFDVKD, per germline. V lost 7 bases to trimming and J lost 4 bases, with 17 bases between them. The CDR3 contains 15 residues. The CDR3 is CATSSSRQGSDTQYF. CDR3 bases: TGTGCCACCAGCTCATCTCGGCAGGGGTCAGATACGCAGTATTTT.

This clonotype was observed a few times. The V and J genes are TRBV7-3 and TRBJ1-1; TRBD1 matches 10 bases. This CDR3 spans 15 amino acids. Per the germline V gene, CDR1 is SGHTA and CDR2 is FQGTGA. J gave up 1 base and V 3 bases, and 2 bases lay outside the gene matches. CDR3 DNA sequence: TGTGCCAGCAGCTTTGGGACAGGGGCGAACACTGAAGCTTTCTTT. Its translation is CASSFGTGANTEAFF.

The CDR3 reads CASSIDTRSGNIQYF. CDR3 DNA: TGTGCCAGTAGTATAGATACCCGGTCAGGGAACATTCAGTACTTC. V gene TRBV19 combines with J gene TRBJ2-4, with D possibly TRBD1 on 5 matching bases. The CDR3 is made up of 15 amino acids. The V end was cut by 0 bases, the J end by 7 bases, with 13 bases between. Per the germline V gene, CDR1 is LNHDA and CDR2 is SQIVND (reference sequence).

This clonotype was observed many times. This chain joins TRBV7-2 and TRBJ2-3; TRBD1 might be the D (5 bases). V was cut by 3 bases and J by 0 bases, with 10 bases left in between. CDR3 length: 15 amino acids. Germline V gene lookup returns CDR1 SGHTA and CDR2 FQGNSA. CDR3 bases: TGTGCCAGCAGCTTCAGGGCCTTTAGCACAGATACGCAGTATTTT. It specifies CASSFRAFSTDTQYF.